Presented here are 10 T cell receptor beta chains from one specimen sequenced in a study of Graves' ophthalmopathy and Graves' hyperthyroidism. The sequenced template was RNA, covering the TCR beta CDR3 region. An opening RT-PCR round employed HTBI primers and preceded a second-round multiplex PCR. MiXCR, applied by TCRdb to the multiplex PCR reads, yields one record per CDR3 protein. The sample has 350,000 to 450,000 distinct CDR3 sequences; approximately 20% are singletons. Sequencing input: peripheral blood. Receptor source: a woman between 18 and 29 years old with Graves' ophthalmopathy.

This clonotype has at least ten counts. The chain uses TRBV11-2 and TRBJ2-7; D is possibly TRBD2 (7 bases). There are 17 residues in the CDR3. V lost 5 bases, J lost 1 base, and 21 bases lay in between. Germline assignment: CDR1 SGHAT and CDR2 FQNNGV. In nucleotides, the CDR3 is TGTGCCAGCAGCCCCAGGGGAGGGTTGGGTGCTTCCTACGAGCAGTACTTC. This encodes CASSPRGGLGASYEQYF.

This clonotype was seen repeatedly, ten times or more. The J gene is TRBJ2-4, the V gene TRBV20-1; 10 bases map to TRBD1. The CDR3 runs to 21 residues. J was trimmed by 1 base and V by 0 bases; bases with no gene match: 18. Germline V gene sequence: CDR1 DFQATT, CDR2 SNEGSKA (reference sequence). CDR3 in DNA: TGCAGTGCTAGAGAACCCCCCCTGGGGACAGGGGTTTTCAAGGCCAAAAACATTCAGTACTTC. Translating it yields CSAREPPLGTGVFKAKNIQYF.

The chain combines TRBV28 with TRBJ2-7; D remains ambiguous. Trimming left V 6 bases short and J 2 bases short, with 11 bases between. The CDR3 runs to 13 residues. CDR1 and CDR2 from the germline V gene are MDHEN and SYDVKM. DNA of the CDR3: TGTGCCAGCAGAGGATTGATGCCCTACGAGCAGTACTTC. This sequence encodes CASRGLMPYEQYF.

This clonotype was seen a single time. Its ends do not fully match the called genes, so a read error is possible. The chain recombines TRBV28 with TRBJ2-5; D may be TRBD1 or TRBD2 (5 bases each). CDR1 MDHEN and CDR2 SYDVKM come from the germline V gene. The CDR3 length is 14 residues. The DNA of the CDR3 is TGCGCCAGCAGCCATATAGGCAGGGACGAGACCCAGTACTTC. Translated: CASSHIGRDETQYF.

This clonotype was found a few times. This chain joins TRBV11-1 and TRBJ2-7; 10 nucleotides agree with TRBD1. Germline CDR1 SGHAT, CDR2 FQDESV (reference sequence). The CDR3 sequence is 16 residues long. J gave up 6 bases and V 5 bases, and 13 bases lay outside the gene matches. In DNA form, the CDR3 reads TGTGCCAGCAGCCGGGACAGGGGTGGACTCCCCCTCGAGCAGTACTTC. This codes for CASSRDRGGLPLEQYF.

This clonotype was seen many times. The V and J genes are TRBV29-1 and TRBJ2-7; D call uncertain. The CDR3 is 12 amino acids. V was cut by 1 base and J by 5 bases, with 9 bases left in between. Germline-derived CDR1 and CDR2 are SQVTM and ANQGSEA. In DNA, the CDR3 is TGCAGCGTTGAAGGGCAACCCCACGAGCAGTACTTC. Protein product: CSVEGQPHEQYF.

In this sample, this clonotype turned up a few times. V usage is TRBV12-3 or TRBV12-4 and J usage is TRBJ1-1; possible D gene TRBD1, 5 bases. V was pared by 5 bases and J by 9 bases, with 13 bases between. This CDR3 spans 12 amino acids. The CDR3 DNA reads TGTGCCAGCAGTAAAATCCAGGGTAAAGCTTTCTTT. Translating it yields CASSKIQGKAFF.

This clonotype was counted between two and nine times. CDR3 in amino acids: CASSLGGLTEAFF. CDR3 bases: TGTGCCAGCAGTTTGGGGGGCCTCACTGAAGCTTTCTTT. The rearrangement links TRBV27 to TRBJ1-1; D is possibly TRBD1 (6 bases). This CDR3 spans 13 amino acids. The ends were cut back, 3 bases at V and 4 bases at J, with 9 bases in the middle. From germline, CDR1 is MNHEY and CDR2 SMNVEV (reference sequence).

This clonotype was counted ten times or more. V usage is TRBV29-1 and J usage is TRBJ1-1; D remains unclear. The CDR3 length is 13 residues. Trimming shortened V by 1 base and J by 1 base, and 7 bases separated the two germline ends. Germline V gives CDR1 SQVTM, CDR2 ANQGSEA. The CDR3 nucleotides are TGCAGCGTTGAAGGCAGACCGAACACTGAAGCTTTCTTT. Protein product: CSVEGRPNTEAFF.

This clonotype was found many times. The chain employs TRBV20-1 and TRBJ1-2, with D tentatively TRBD1 (5 bases). V gave up 6 bases and J gave up 2 bases, with 10 bases separating them. CDR3 length: 12 amino acids. Germline-derived CDR1 and CDR2 are DFQATT and SNEGSKA (reference sequence). The CDR3 reads CSATRDNYGYTF. The CDR3 DNA reads TGCAGTGCAACAAGGGACAACTATGGCTACACCTTC.